These T cell receptor beta chains were read from a single sample in a study of blood T cell repertoires in COVID-19. Assay: immunoSEQ multiplex PCR; the TCRdb copy retains only in-frame clones and omits some. This repertoire shows 100,000 to 110,000 clones, roughly nine tenths found once; its top ten account for around 2.1%. The sample taken for sequencing was peripheral blood. Every receptor here comes from a man in his fifties or sixties with active COVID-19. CDR3s include the opening cysteine and the closing phenylalanine or tryptophan. The order of the fields is J gene, clone size, V gene, D gene, CDR3 protein, CDR3 DNA. D genes are given only for firm matches. Clone size is given for some rows only: seen once, a few or many times, or a class if the clone is expanded.

TRBJ1-5	.	TRBV24-1	TRBD1	CATSDPKTGGRNQPQHF	TGTGCCACCAGTGATCCTAAAACAGGGGGGAGAAATCAGCCCCAGCATTTT
TRBJ2-3	.	TRBV3-1/TRBV3-2	TRBD2	CASSQGGGAADTQYF	TGTGCCAGCAGCCAAGGCGGGGGGGCCGCAGATACGCAGTATTTT
TRBJ2-1	.	TRBV9	TRBD1	CASSVVQGANYNEQFF	TGTGCCAGCAGCGTAGTACAGGGGGCAAACTACAATGAGCAGTTCTTC
TRBJ1-1	.	TRBV6-5	.	CASRKIQGTEAFF	TGTGCCAGCAGGAAAATTCAGGGGACTGAAGCTTTCTTT
TRBJ1-5	.	TRBV19	.	CASSTAGGFQPQHF	TGTGCCAGTAGTACGGCGGGGGGATTTCAGCCCCAGCATTTT
TRBJ2-2	.	TRBV12-3/TRBV12-4	.	CASRPQGPGELFF	TGTGCCAGCAGGCCCCAGGGTCCCGGGGAGCTGTTTTTT
TRBJ2-1	.	TRBV5-4	TRBD2	CASSPRTSGSLDEQFF	TGTGCCAGCAGCCCCCGGACTAGCGGGAGTCTCGATGAGCAGTTCTTC
TRBJ2-1	.	TRBV2	TRBD2	CASNQLAGAYNEQFF	TGTGCCAGCAATCAACTAGCGGGAGCATACAATGAGCAGTTCTTC
TRBJ1-1	.	TRBV29-1	.	CSVDEGAWNTEAFF	TGCAGCGTTGATGAGGGAGCTTGGAACACTGAAGCTTTCTTT
TRBJ1-5	.	TRBV7-9	TRBD1	CASSPGQENQPQHF	TGTGCCAGCAGCCCGGGACAGGAAAATCAGCCCCAGCATTTT
TRBJ2-1	.	TRBV6-5	TRBD2	CASSPGGSYNEQFF	TGTGCCAGCAGCCCGGGGGGGTCCTACAATGAGCAGTTCTTC
TRBJ1-3	.	TRBV2	TRBD1	CASRGQGFSGNTIYF	TGTGCCAGCCGAGGACAGGGGTTTTCTGGAAACACCATATATTTT
TRBJ2-3	.	TRBV7-9	TRBD2	CASSSPSGGADTQYF	TGTGCCAGCAGCTCCCCTAGCGGGGGGGCCGATACGCAGTATTTT
TRBJ1-2	.	TRBV5-6	TRBD1	CASSFPGQNYGYTF	TGTGCCAGCAGCTTCCCGGGACAGAACTATGGCTACACCTTC
TRBJ2-5	.	TRBV5-4	.	CASSSSPSVPTGFQETQYF	TGTGCCAGCAGCTCCTCCCCTAGCGTCCCCACCGGGTTCCAAGAGACCCAGTACTTC
TRBJ2-5	.	TRBV5-6	.	CASSLAEGYHETQYF	TGTGCCAGCAGCTTGGCCGAGGGCTACCACGAGACCCAGTACTTC
TRBJ2-1	.	TRBV5-5	.	CASSLFLDTYNEQFF	TGTGCCAGCAGCTTGTTTCTTGACACCTACAATGAGCAGTTCTTC
TRBJ1-6	.	TRBV2	TRBD1	CASSSRTGLEALHF	TGTGCCAGCAGTTCCAGGACAGGGCTGGAGGCCCTCCACTTT
TRBJ2-3	.	TRBV6-2/TRBV6-3	TRBD2	CASSLQTSGGQYF	TGTGCCAGCAGTCTCCAGACTAGCGGAGGGCAGTATTTT
TRBJ2-2	.	TRBV5-4	.	CASSLGGTGELFF	TGTGCCAGCAGCTTGGGAGGAACCGGGGAGCTGTTTTTT
TRBJ2-3	.	TRBV29-1	.	CSVEPGAGDTQYF	TGCAGCGTTGAACCAGGGGCGGGAGATACGCAGTATTTT
TRBJ1-1	.	TRBV6-5	.	CASINEGNTEAFF	TGTGCCAGCATCAACGAGGGGAACACTGAAGCTTTCTTT
TRBJ1-5	once	TRBV18	TRBD1	CASSPAGTGIIVNSNQPQHF	TGTGCCAGCTCCCCCGCCGGGACAGGGATTATCGTGAATAGCAATCAGCCCCAGCATTTT
TRBJ2-7	.	TRBV7-8	TRBD1	CASSSDRGPYEQYF	TGTGCCAGCAGCTCGGACAGGGGGCCCTACGAGCAGTACTTC
TRBJ1-2	.	TRBV5-1	TRBD1	CASSLPGGYGYTF	TGCGCCAGCAGCTTACCAGGGGGCTATGGCTACACCTTC
TRBJ2-6	.	TRBV18	TRBD1	CASSPPQGRQSGANVLTF	TGTGCCAGCTCACCACCACAGGGGCGACAATCTGGGGCCAACGTCCTGACTTTC
TRBJ1-2	.	TRBV19	.	CASSIRTLGHGYTF	TGTGCCAGTAGTATTAGGACGCTGGGGCATGGCTACACCTTC
TRBJ2-5	.	TRBV29-1	.	CSVYGMEETQYF	TGCAGCGTCTACGGGATGGAAGAGACCCAGTACTTC
TRBJ2-2	.	TRBV2	TRBD1	CASRDRGRGDTGELFF	TGTGCCAGCAGGGACAGGGGCCGGGGTGACACCGGGGAGCTGTTTTTT
TRBJ1-1	once	TRBV18	TRBD1	CASSPQGGGTEAFF	TGTGCCAGCTCACCACAAGGGGGCGGCACTGAAGCTTTCTTT
TRBJ1-6	.	TRBV7-9	TRBD1	CASSRDSLNSPLHF	TGTGCCAGCAGCCGGGACAGTCTCAATTCACCCCTCCACTTT
TRBJ2-5	.	TRBV5-1	TRBD2	CASSPVAGGVETQYF	TGCGCCAGCAGCCCCGTAGCGGGAGGGGTCGAGACCCAGTACTTC
TRBJ2-7	.	TRBV3-1/TRBV3-2	.	CASSRTDKGEQYF	TGTGCCAGCAGCCGGACAGACAAGGGCGAGCAGTACTTC
TRBJ2-2	few	TRBV3-1/TRBV3-2	.	CASSPLRVGGELFF	TGTGCCAGCAGCCCCCTCCGGGTAGGTGGGGAGCTGTTTTTT
TRBJ2-3	.	TRBV18	TRBD1	CASSREQGGTDTQYF	TGTGCCAGCTCACGTGAACAGGGGGGCACAGATACGCAGTATTTT